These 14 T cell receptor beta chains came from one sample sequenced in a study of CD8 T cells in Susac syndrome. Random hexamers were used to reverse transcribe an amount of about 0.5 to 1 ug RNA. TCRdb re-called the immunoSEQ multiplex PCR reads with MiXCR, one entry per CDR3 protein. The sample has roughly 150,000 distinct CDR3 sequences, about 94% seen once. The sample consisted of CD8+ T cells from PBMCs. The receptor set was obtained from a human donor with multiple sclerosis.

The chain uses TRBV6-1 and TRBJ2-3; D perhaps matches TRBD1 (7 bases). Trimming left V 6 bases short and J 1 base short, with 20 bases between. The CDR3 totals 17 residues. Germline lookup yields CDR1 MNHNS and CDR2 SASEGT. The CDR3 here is CASSPQEGATGTDTQYF. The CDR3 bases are TGTGCCAGCAGCCCCCAGGAGGGGGCGACGGGCACAGATACGCAGTATTTT.

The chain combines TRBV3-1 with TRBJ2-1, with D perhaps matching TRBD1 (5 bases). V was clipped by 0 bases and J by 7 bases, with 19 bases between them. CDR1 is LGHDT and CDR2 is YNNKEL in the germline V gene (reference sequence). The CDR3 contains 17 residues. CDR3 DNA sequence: TGTGCCAGCAGCCAAGAACCCAGCAGGGAAGGGTGGAATGAGCAGTTCTTC. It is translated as CASSQEPSREGWNEQFF.

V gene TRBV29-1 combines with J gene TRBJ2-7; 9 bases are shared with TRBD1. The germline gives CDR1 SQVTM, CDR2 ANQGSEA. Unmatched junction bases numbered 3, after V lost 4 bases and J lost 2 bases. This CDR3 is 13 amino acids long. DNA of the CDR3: TGCAGCGTTGGGGGGACAGGGACCTACGAGCAGTACTTC. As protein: CSVGGTGTYEQYF.

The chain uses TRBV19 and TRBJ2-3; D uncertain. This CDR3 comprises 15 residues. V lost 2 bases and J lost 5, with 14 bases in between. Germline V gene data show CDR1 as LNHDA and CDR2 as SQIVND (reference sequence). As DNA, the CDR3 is TGTGCCAGTAGTATACTCCATGGATCGGGAGATACGCAGTATTTT. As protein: CASSILHGSGDTQYF.

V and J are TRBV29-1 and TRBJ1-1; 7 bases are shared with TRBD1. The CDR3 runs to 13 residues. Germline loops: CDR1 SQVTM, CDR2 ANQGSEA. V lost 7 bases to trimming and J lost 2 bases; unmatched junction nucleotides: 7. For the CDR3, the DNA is TGCAGCGCCACGACAGGGTTAAACACTGAAGCTTTCTTT. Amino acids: CSATTGLNTEAFF.

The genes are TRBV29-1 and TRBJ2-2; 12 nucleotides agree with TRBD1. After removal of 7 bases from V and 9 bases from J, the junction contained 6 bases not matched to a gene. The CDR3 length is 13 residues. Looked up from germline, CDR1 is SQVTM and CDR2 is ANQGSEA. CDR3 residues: CSALGTGGRELFF. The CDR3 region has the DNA TGCAGCGCACTGGGGACAGGGGGCAGGGAGCTGTTTTTT.

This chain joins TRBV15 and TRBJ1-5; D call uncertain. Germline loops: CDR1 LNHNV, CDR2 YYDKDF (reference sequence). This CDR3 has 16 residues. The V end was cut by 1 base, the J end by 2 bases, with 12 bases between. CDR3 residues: CATSRVLLAGNQPQHF. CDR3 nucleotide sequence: TGTGCCACCAGCAGAGTCCTCCTCGCGGGCAATCAGCCCCAGCATTTT.

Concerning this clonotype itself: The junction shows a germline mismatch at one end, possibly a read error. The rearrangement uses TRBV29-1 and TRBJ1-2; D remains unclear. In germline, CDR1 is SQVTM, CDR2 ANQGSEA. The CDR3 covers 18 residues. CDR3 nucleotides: TGCAGCGTTGCGGACCGAGGCAGCGCTCGAGAGACTAACTATGGCTACACTTTC. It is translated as CSVADRGSARETNYGYTF.

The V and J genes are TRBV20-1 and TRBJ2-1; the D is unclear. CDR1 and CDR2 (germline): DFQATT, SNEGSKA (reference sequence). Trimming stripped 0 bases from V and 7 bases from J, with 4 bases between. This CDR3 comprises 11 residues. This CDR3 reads CSAREGNEQFF. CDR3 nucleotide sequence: TGCAGTGCTAGAGAGGGGAATGAGCAGTTCTTC.

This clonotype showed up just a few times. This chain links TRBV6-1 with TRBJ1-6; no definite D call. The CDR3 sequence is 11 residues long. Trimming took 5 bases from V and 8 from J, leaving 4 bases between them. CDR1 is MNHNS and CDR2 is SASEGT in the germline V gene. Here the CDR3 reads CASSSDSPLHF. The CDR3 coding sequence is TGTGCCAGCAGTTCCGATTCACCCCTCCACTTT.

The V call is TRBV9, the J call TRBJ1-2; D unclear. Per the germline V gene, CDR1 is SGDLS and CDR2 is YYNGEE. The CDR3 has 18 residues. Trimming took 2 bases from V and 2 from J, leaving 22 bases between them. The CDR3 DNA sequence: TGTGCCAGCAGCGTCGCAGTGGATCCGGGCAATATGAACTATGGCTACACCTTC. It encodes CASSVAVDPGNMNYGYTF. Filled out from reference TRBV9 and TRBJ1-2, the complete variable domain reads DSGVTQTPKHLITATGQRVTLRCSPRSGDLSVYWYQQSLDQGLQFLIQYYNGEERAKGNILERFSAQQFPDLHSELNLSSLELGDSALYFCASSVAVDPGNMNYGYTFGSGTRLTVV.

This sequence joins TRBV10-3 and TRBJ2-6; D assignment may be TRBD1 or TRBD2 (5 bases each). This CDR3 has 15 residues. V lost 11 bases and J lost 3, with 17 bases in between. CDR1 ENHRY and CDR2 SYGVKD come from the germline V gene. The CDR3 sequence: CAVGTVLSGANVLTF. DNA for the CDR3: TGTGCCGTCGGGACCGTCTTAAGTGGGGCCAACGTCCTGACTTTC.

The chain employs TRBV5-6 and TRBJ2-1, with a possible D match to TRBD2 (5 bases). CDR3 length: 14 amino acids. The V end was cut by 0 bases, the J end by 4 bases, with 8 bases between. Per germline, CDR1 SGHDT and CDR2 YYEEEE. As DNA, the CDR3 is TGTGCCAGCAGCTTGGGCGTAGCGTACAATGAGCAGTTCTTC. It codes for CASSLGVAYNEQFF.

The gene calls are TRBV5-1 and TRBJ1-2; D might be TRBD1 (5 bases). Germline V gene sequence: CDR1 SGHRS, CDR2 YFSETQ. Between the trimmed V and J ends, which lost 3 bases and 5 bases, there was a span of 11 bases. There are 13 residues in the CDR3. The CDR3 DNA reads TGCGCCAGCAGCTCCGACAGACTATATGGCTACACCTTC. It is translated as CASSSDRLYGYTF. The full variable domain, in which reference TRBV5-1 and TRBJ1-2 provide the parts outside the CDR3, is KAGVTQTPRYLIKTRGQQVTLSCSPISGHRSVSWYQQTPGQGLQFLFEYFSETQRNKGNFPGRFSGRQFSNSRSEMNVSTLELGDSALYLCASSSDRLYGYTFGSGTRLTVV.